A selection of T cell receptor beta chains follows, all from one sample in a study of STAT3 mutations in large granular lymphocyte leukemia. Using immunoSEQ multiplex PCR, the repertoire was profiled, and TCRdb retains in-frame clones only, with some absent. The sample includes approximately 13,000 clones, around 85% of them seen just once. The sequencing sample was made of peripheral blood mononuclear cells. These receptors all come from a man aged 55 to 70 with T-cell large granular lymphocyte leukemia. Some clones in this sample may be carry-over from other donors' samples. The CDR3 runs from the conserved cysteine through the conserved F or W. Each record gives: clone size, V gene, J gene, D gene, CDR3 protein, CDR3 DNA. D genes are given only for firm matches. A row's size may be missing; if present it is once, few, many or a size class.

abundance: .; v_gene: TRBV18; j_gene: TRBJ1-4; d_gene: .; CDR3aa: CASSQRTNEKLFF; CDR3nt: TGTGCCAGCTCGCAACGAACTAATGAAAAACTGTTTTTT
abundance: .; v_gene: TRBV5-1; j_gene: TRBJ2-3; d_gene: TRBD2; CDR3aa: CASSRAGTSTDTQYF; CDR3nt: TGCGCCAGCAGCCGAGCGGGGACTAGCACAGATACGCAGTATTTT
abundance: .; v_gene: TRBV5-1; j_gene: TRBJ2-2; d_gene: .; CDR3aa: CASSQQGRTGELFF; CDR3nt: TGCGCCAGCAGCCAGCAGGGTCGTACCGGGGAGCTGTTTTTT
abundance: .; v_gene: TRBV11-2; j_gene: TRBJ2-1; d_gene: .; CDR3aa: CASSLVRASSYNEQFF; CDR3nt: TGTGCCAGCAGCTTAGTCCGGGCGAGCTCCTACAATGAGCAGTTCTTC
abundance: .; v_gene: TRBV18; j_gene: TRBJ1-2; d_gene: .; CDR3aa: CASSPTAYGYTF; CDR3nt: TGTGCCAGCTCACCCACAGCCTATGGCTACACCTTC
abundance: once; v_gene: TRBV5-1; j_gene: TRBJ2-1; d_gene: TRBD2; CDR3aa: CASRLAADNEQFF; CDR3nt: TGCGCCAGCAGACTAGCGGCTGACAATGAGCAGTTCTTC
abundance: .; v_gene: TRBV19; j_gene: TRBJ2-7; d_gene: .; CDR3aa: CASSIGQASEQYF; CDR3nt: TGTGCCAGTAGTATAGGGCAGGCGAGCGAGCAGTACTTC
abundance: .; v_gene: TRBV11-1; j_gene: TRBJ1-1; d_gene: .; CDR3aa: CASSPTVVNTEAFF; CDR3nt: TGTGCCAGCAGCCCGACGGTAGTCAACACTGAAGCTTTCTTT
abundance: once; v_gene: TRBV4-3; j_gene: TRBJ2-7; d_gene: .; CDR3aa: CASSQDRGTYYEQYF; CDR3nt: TGCGCCAGCAGCCAAGATCGGGGTACCTACTACGAGCAGTACTTC
abundance: .; v_gene: TRBV30; j_gene: TRBJ2-5; d_gene: TRBD1; CDR3aa: CAWSRGHQQRYQETQYF; CDR3nt: TGTGCCTGGAGTAGGGGGCATCAACAAAGGTACCAAGAGACCCAGTACTTC
abundance: .; v_gene: TRBV4-3; j_gene: TRBJ2-7; d_gene: .; CDR3aa: CASSQDTQPEQYF; CDR3nt: TGCGCCAGCAGCCAAGATACCCAGCCCGAGCAGTACTTC
abundance: medium-sized; v_gene: TRBV29-1; j_gene: TRBJ2-1; d_gene: .; CDR3aa: CSVVGSSYNEQFF; CDR3nt: TGCAGCGTTGTCGGGAGCTCCTACAATGAGCAGTTCTTC
abundance: .; v_gene: TRBV6-5; j_gene: TRBJ2-1; d_gene: TRBD2; CDR3aa: CASTLLAGAYNEQFF; CDR3nt: TGTGCCAGCACCCTCCTAGCGGGAGCGTACAATGAGCAGTTCTTC
abundance: .; v_gene: TRBV23-1; j_gene: TRBJ1-2; d_gene: TRBD1; CDR3aa: CASSADRGANYGYTF; CDR3nt: TGCGCCAGCAGTGCCGACAGGGGAGCTAACTATGGCTACACCTTC
abundance: once; v_gene: TRBV9; j_gene: TRBJ2-5; d_gene: .; CDR3aa: CASSVAGTRQETQYF; CDR3nt: TGTGCCAGCAGCGTAGCTGGGACAAGGCAAGAGACCCAGTACTTC
abundance: .; v_gene: TRBV27; j_gene: TRBJ2-1; d_gene: .; CDR3aa: CASSFLGSSDERFF; CDR3nt: TGTGCCAGCAGTTTCCTCGGTTCTAGCGATGAGCGGTTCTTC
abundance: .; v_gene: TRBV5-1; j_gene: TRBJ2-5; d_gene: .; CDR3aa: CASSLSDQREETQYF; CDR3nt: TGCGCCAGCAGTTTATCCGACCAAAGGGAGGAGACCCAGTACTTC
abundance: .; v_gene: TRBV28; j_gene: TRBJ1-1; d_gene: .; CDR3aa: CASGAGPLNTEAFF; CDR3nt: TGTGCCAGCGGGGCAGGCCCTCTGAACACTGAAGCTTTCTTT
abundance: .; v_gene: TRBV29-1; j_gene: TRBJ2-5; d_gene: .; CDR3aa: CSVGVQRETQYF; CDR3nt: TGCAGCGTGGGTGTCCAAAGAGAGACCCAGTACTTC
abundance: .; v_gene: TRBV6-5; j_gene: TRBJ1-1; d_gene: .; CDR3aa: CASSYSGFSGNTEAFF; CDR3nt: TGTGCCAGCAGTTACTCGGGGTTTTCCGGGAACACTGAAGCTTTCTTT
abundance: .; v_gene: TRBV5-1; j_gene: TRBJ2-5; d_gene: TRBD1; CDR3aa: CASRLGQDHQETQYF; CDR3nt: TGCGCCAGCAGATTGGGACAGGACCACCAAGAGACCCAGTACTTC
abundance: .; v_gene: TRBV9; j_gene: TRBJ2-1; d_gene: TRBD2; CDR3aa: CASSPRLAGGQGSPYNEQFF; CDR3nt: TGTGCCAGCAGCCCCCGACTAGCGGGAGGGCAGGGGAGCCCCTACAATGAGCAGTTCTTC
abundance: .; v_gene: TRBV27; j_gene: TRBJ2-3; d_gene: .; CDR3aa: CASSLAVTDTQYF; CDR3nt: TGTGCCAGCAGTTTGGCCGTCACAGATACGCAGTATTTT
abundance: .; v_gene: TRBV5-4; j_gene: TRBJ2-1; d_gene: TRBD2; CDR3aa: CASTMNPSGDNEQFF; CDR3nt: TGTGCCAGCACCATGAACCCCAGCGGGGACAATGAGCAGTTCTTC
abundance: .; v_gene: TRBV19; j_gene: TRBJ2-2; d_gene: TRBD2; CDR3aa: CASIPRALAGVAGELFF; CDR3nt: TGTGCCAGTATCCCCCGGGCGCTAGCGGGAGTGGCCGGGGAGCTGTTTTTT
abundance: .; v_gene: TRBV14; j_gene: TRBJ2-7; d_gene: TRBD2; CDR3aa: CASSWRGSGEQYF; CDR3nt: TGTGCCAGCAGCTGGCGGGGGTCGGGGGAGCAGTACTTC
abundance: .; v_gene: TRBV7-9; j_gene: TRBJ2-5; d_gene: .; CDR3aa: CASSLGGASKETQYF; CDR3nt: TGTGCCAGCAGCCTTGGGGGTGCATCCAAAGAGACCCAGTACTTC
abundance: .; v_gene: TRBV2; j_gene: TRBJ2-3; d_gene: TRBD1; CDR3aa: CASTEDRTTDTQYF; CDR3nt: TGTGCCAGCACCGAGGACAGGACCACAGATACGCAGTATTTT
abundance: .; v_gene: TRBV4-3; j_gene: TRBJ2-7; d_gene: TRBD2; CDR3aa: CASSQGIGVAGGPFF; CDR3nt: TGCGCCAGCAGCCAAGGAATAGGGGTAGCGGGAGGGCCCTTCTTC
abundance: .; v_gene: TRBV10-2; j_gene: TRBJ1-2; d_gene: .; CDR3aa: CASGDGILPGYTF; CDR3nt: TGCGCCAGCGGGGACGGGATCCTGCCGGGCTACACCTTC
abundance: .; v_gene: TRBV27; j_gene: TRBJ2-2; d_gene: .; CDR3aa: CASSPGTGELFF; CDR3nt: TGTGCCAGCAGTCCCGGGACCGGGGAGCTGTTTTTT
abundance: .; v_gene: TRBV6-5; j_gene: TRBJ2-7; d_gene: .; CDR3aa: CASSPPGVFPYEQYF; CDR3nt: TGTGCCAGCAGTCCACCAGGGGTATTTCCCTACGAGCAGTACTTC
abundance: .; v_gene: TRBV5-1; j_gene: TRBJ2-7; d_gene: .; CDR3aa: CASSFGSPYEQYF; CDR3nt: TGCGCCAGCAGCTTCGGGAGCCCCTACGAGCAGTACTTC
abundance: .; v_gene: TRBV5-1; j_gene: TRBJ1-1; d_gene: .; CDR3aa: CASSPQMNTEAFF; CDR3nt: TGCGCCAGCAGCCCCCAGATGAACACTGAAGCTTTCTTT
abundance: .; v_gene: TRBV28; j_gene: TRBJ2-6; d_gene: .; CDR3aa: CASSLFVFGANVLTF; CDR3nt: TGTGCCAGCAGTTTATTTGTTTTTGGGGCCAACGTCCTGACTTTC
abundance: .; v_gene: TRBV28; j_gene: TRBJ2-7; d_gene: TRBD2; CDR3aa: CASSLSLAGAREQYF; CDR3nt: TGTGCCAGCAGTTTATCCCTAGCGGGAGCAAGGGAGCAGTACTTC
abundance: .; v_gene: TRBV4-3; j_gene: TRBJ2-2; d_gene: TRBD2; CDR3aa: CASSPGGGSDTGELFF; CDR3nt: TGCGCCAGCAGCCCGGGGGGAGGGTCGGACACCGGGGAGCTGTTTTTT
abundance: .; v_gene: TRBV7-6; j_gene: TRBJ1-3; d_gene: .; CDR3aa: CASSKNQGTTGNTIYF; CDR3nt: TGTGCCAGCAGCAAGAACCAGGGAACAACTGGAAACACCATATATTTT
abundance: .; v_gene: TRBV19; j_gene: TRBJ2-7; d_gene: .; CDR3aa: CASLGAYEQYF; CDR3nt: TGTGCCAGTTTGGGAGCCTACGAGCAGTACTTC
abundance: .; v_gene: TRBV28; j_gene: TRBJ2-1; d_gene: TRBD2; CDR3aa: CASSTGTSGQFF; CDR3nt: TGTGCCAGCAGTACAGGGACTAGCGGGCAGTTCTTC
abundance: .; v_gene: TRBV7-8; j_gene: TRBJ1-2; d_gene: .; CDR3aa: CASSLVVGSYGYTF; CDR3nt: TGTGCCAGCAGCTTAGTTGTGGGGAGCTATGGCTACACCTTC
abundance: .; v_gene: TRBV5-1; j_gene: TRBJ2-1; d_gene: .; CDR3aa: CASSPTFIGSQGYNEQFF; CDR3nt: TGCGCCAGCAGCCCGACCTTTATCGGGAGCCAGGGGTACAATGAGCAGTTCTTC
abundance: .; v_gene: TRBV18; j_gene: TRBJ2-4; d_gene: TRBD2; CDR3aa: CASSPTGGAIAKNIQYF; CDR3nt: TGTGCCAGCTCACCGACGGGGGGAGCTATAGCCAAAAACATTCAGTACTTC
abundance: .; v_gene: TRBV19; j_gene: TRBJ2-7; d_gene: TRBD2; CDR3aa: CASSRDLSGRAGEQYF; CDR3nt: TGTGCCAGTAGTAGGGACCTTAGCGGGAGGGCCGGCGAGCAGTACTTC
abundance: .; v_gene: TRBV28; j_gene: TRBJ1-4; d_gene: .; CDR3aa: CASYPGGSRGEKLFF; CDR3nt: TGTGCCAGCTATCCGGGGGGATCGCGGGGTGAAAAACTGTTTTTT
abundance: .; v_gene: TRBV6-5; j_gene: TRBJ2-3; d_gene: TRBD2; CDR3aa: CASSYVLAGRADTQYF; CDR3nt: TGTGCCAGCAGTTACGTCCTAGCGGGACGGGCAGATACGCAGTATTTT
abundance: few; v_gene: TRBV15; j_gene: TRBJ2-3; d_gene: TRBD2; CDR3aa: CATSRDREGWGTDTQYF; CDR3nt: TGTGCCACCAGCAGAGATCGGGAGGGATGGGGCACAGATACGCAGTATTTT